Shown below are 18 T cell receptor beta chains from a single sample sequenced in a study of radiotherapy plus CTLA-4 blockade in lung cancer. Generated by immunoSEQ multiplex PCR, the TCRdb table keeps only in-frame clones and is missing some. The table has more than 75,000 clones, about 70% seen once. The sequencing here drew on peripheral blood, taken from a patient treated with radiotherapy plus ipilimumab. The receptors here all came from a human donor with non-small cell lung cancer who had a partial response to radiotherapy plus ipilimumab. Some clones in this sample may be carry-over from other donors' samples.

The gene calls are TRBV19 and TRBJ2-3, with 9 positions matching TRBD1. V shed 5 bases and J 2 bases; nucleotides not matched to a gene: 2. CDR1 and CDR2 from the germline V gene are LNHDA and SQIVND (reference sequence). This CDR3 has 14 residues. DNA of the CDR3: TGTGCCAGTAGTGACAGGGGGGACACAGATACGCAGTATTTT. Its protein is CASSDRGDTDTQYF.

The chain is built from TRBV28 and TRBJ1-6, with a weak D call TRBD1 (6 bases). V was shortened by 0 bases and J by 10 bases, with 19 bases between the two germline ends. The CDR3 sequence is 17 residues long. Germline assignment: CDR1 MDHEN and CDR2 SYDVKM. The CDR3 sequence is CASSLWSGQGQESPLHF. Here the CDR3 DNA reads TGTGCCAGCAGTTTATGGAGTGGTCAGGGGCAGGAGTCACCCCTCCACTTT. The complete variable domain, with remaining parts taken from reference TRBV28 and TRBJ1-6, reads DVKVTQSSRYLVKRTGEKVFLECVQDMDHENMFWYRQDPGLGLRLIYFSYDVKMKEKGDIPEGYSVSREKKERFSLILESASTNQTSMYLCASSLWSGQGQESPLHFGNGTRLTVT.

CDR3 in DNA: TGTGCCAGTAGTATAGGGATTTGGACAGGCGCCGGAAAAATGGGGTACGAGCAGTACTTC. As protein: CASSIGIWTGAGKMGYEQYF. The chain employs TRBV19 and TRBJ2-5; 7 bases match TRBD1. The DNA matches TRBJ2-7 better at its end, which makes the J call doubtful. The CDR3 has 20 residues. CDR1 and CDR2 from the germline V gene are LNHDA and SQIVND (reference sequence).

The chain is built from TRBV10-3 and TRBJ2-5; perhaps TRBD2 as D (5 bases). Judging by the DNA end, TRBJ2-7 fits better; the J call may be wrong. Germline V gene data show CDR1 as ENHRY and CDR2 as SYGVKD. This CDR3 contains 14 residues. The CDR3 reads CAIRPGDTGYEQYF. The CDR3 nucleotides read TGTGCCATCAGGCCCGGGGATACTGGCTACGAGCAGTACTTC.

This chain joins TRBV19 and TRBJ1-2, with D possibly TRBD1 on 5 matching bases. V was cut by 2 bases and J by 8 bases, with 15 bases left in between. This CDR3 contains 14 residues. CDR1 LNHDA and CDR2 SQIVND come from the germline V gene (reference sequence). The CDR3 is CASSISGALSGYTF. DNA of the CDR3: TGTGCCAGTAGTATATCTGGGGCTCTTAGCGGCTACACCTTC.

As DNA, the CDR3 is TGTGCCAGGACAGGATATAGCAATCAGCCCCAGCATTTT. It translates to CARTGYSNQPQHF. The chain combines TRBV6-8 with TRBJ1-5, with D possibly being TRBD1 (6 bases). Per germline, CDR1 MNHGY and CDR2 SAAAGT. CDR3 size: 13 residues. V was cut by 9 bases and J by 0 bases, with 9 bases left in between.

On this clone: In the same sample, other DNA sequences code for this CDR3. This rearrangement joins TRBV4-3 to TRBJ1-5, with no clear D. CDR3 size: 14 residues. The germline V gene encodes CDR1 LGHNA and CDR2 YSLEER. Deletions cut 0 bases from V and 4 bases from J, with 7 bases between. CDR3 protein: CASSQDYLNQPQHF. The CDR3 coding sequence is TGCGCCAGCAGCCAAGATTACCTAAATCAGCCCCAGCATTTT.

Turning to this clone: Additional DNA sequences in this sample encode the identical CDR3. CDR3 DNA sequence: TGTGCCAGCAGCTTAACTAGCGGGGGGGCTTACAATGAGCAGTTCTTC. It is translated as CASSLTSGGAYNEQFF. The V gene is TRBV7-3, the J gene TRBJ2-1; 11 nucleotides agree with TRBD2. From germline, CDR1 is SGHTA and CDR2 FQGTGA. With V trimmed by 0 bases and J by 4 bases, 2 bases remained unmatched. The length of the CDR3 is 16 residues.

This chain uses TRBV7-2 with TRBJ2-6; TRBD1 aligns across 8 bases. Germline V gene data show CDR1 as SGHTA and CDR2 as FQGNSA. The CDR3 has 17 amino acids. Trimming took 1 base from V and 4 from J; bases not matched to a gene: 6. DNA for the CDR3: TGTGCCAGCAGCTTAGTTTCCCAGGGGGCCGGGGCCAACGTCCTGACTTTC. It translates to CASSLVSQGAGANVLTF.

The chain uses TRBV11-2 and TRBJ2-1, with TRBD1 as a possible D gene (5 bases). The CDR3 spans 15 residues. The V gene's germline CDR1 is SGHAT and CDR2 FQNNGV. V lost 5 bases, J lost 1 base, and 12 bases lay in between. CDR3 nucleotides: TGTGCCAGCAGCCAACTCAGGGCTTCCTACAATGAGCAGTTCTTC. Protein product: CASSQLRASYNEQFF. The full variable domain, in which reference TRBV11-2 and TRBJ2-1 provide the parts outside the CDR3, is EAGVAQSPRYKIIEKRQSVAFWCNPISGHATLYWYQQILGQGPKLLIQFQNNGVVDDSQLPKDRFSAERLKGVDSTLKIQPAKLEDSAVYLCASSQLRASYNEQFFGPGTRLTVL.

This sequence joins TRBV28 and TRBJ2-3; D may be TRBD2 (6 bases). V was cut by 7 bases and J by 2 bases, with 10 bases left in between. The CDR3 spans 13 residues. Germline V gives CDR1 MDHEN, CDR2 SYDVKM. The CDR3 reads CASITGDTDTQYF. DNA of the CDR3: TGTGCCAGCATAACGGGGGACACAGATACGCAGTATTTT.

This clone has only one observation. The chain recombines TRBV5-4 with TRBJ2-1; 8 bases agree with TRBD2. CDR1 and CDR2 (germline): SGHNT, YYREEE (reference sequence). This CDR3 comprises 15 residues. V shed 2 bases and J 4 bases; nucleotides not matched to a gene: 5. This CDR3 reads CASSFGGRRYNEQFF. In nucleotides, the CDR3 is TGTGCCAGCAGCTTCGGCGGGAGGAGGTACAATGAGCAGTTCTTC.

The rearrangement uses TRBV6-1 and TRBJ1-4; 10 bases are a match to TRBD1. From germline, CDR1 is MNHNS and CDR2 SASEGT. The CDR3 is made up of 14 amino acids. V was clipped by 6 bases and J by 6 bases; unmatched bases: 4. CDR3 DNA: TGTGCCAGCAGCCCGACAGGGGGCGATGAAAAACTGTTTTTT. Amino acid sequence: CASSPTGGDEKLFF.

This clone occurred a few times. This chain joins TRBV7-8 and TRBJ1-4; D is undetermined. Looked up from germline, CDR1 is SGHVS and CDR2 is FQNEAQ. V shed 5 bases and J shed 0 bases, with 13 bases lying between them. CDR3 length: 16 amino acids. CDR3 protein: CASSPIGRTTNEKLFF. CDR3 DNA sequence: TGTGCCAGCAGCCCCATAGGGAGGACAACTAATGAAAAACTGTTTTTT.

CDR3 nucleotides: TGTGCCAGCAGCGCCCTTGGGACTAGCGGGAGGGTAGATACGCAGTATTTT. Residues: CASSALGTSGRVDTQYF. The chain uses TRBV9 and TRBJ2-3; the match to TRBD2 covers 16 bases. Looked up from germline, CDR1 is SGDLS and CDR2 is YYNGEE. The length of the CDR3 is 17 residues. V shed 3 bases, J shed 5 bases, and the junction held 6 bases outside the gene matches.

This chain connects TRBV7-2 to TRBJ1-5; D is ambiguous. The germline V and J ends were trimmed by 2 bases and 1 base, with 12 bases remaining between them. The CDR3 runs to 16 residues. Germline lookup yields CDR1 SGHTA and CDR2 FQGNSA. The DNA of the CDR3 is TGTGCCAGCAGCTTACGGCAGGCGGGAAGCAATCAGCCCCAGCATTTT. This codes for CASSLRQAGSNQPQHF.

This chain connects TRBV5-1 to TRBJ1-1; D possibly corresponds to TRBD1 (6 bases). Germline V gene sequence: CDR1 SGHRS, CDR2 YFSETQ. This CDR3 has 15 residues. Trimming cost V 0 bases and J 4 bases, with 13 bases left between them. CDR3: CASSLAVGAGTEAFF. CDR3 DNA sequence: TGCGCCAGCAGCTTGGCCGTGGGGGCCGGCACTGAAGCTTTCTTT.

The chain carries TRBV9 and TRBJ2-1; D is possibly TRBD1 (5 bases). Germline CDR1 reads SGDLS; CDR2 reads YYNGEE. V lost 0 bases and J 7 bases, leaving 5 bases between the germline ends. The CDR3 has 12 residues. In nucleotides, the CDR3 is TGTGCCAGCAGCGTAGAGGGGAATGAGCAGTTCTTC. This translates into CASSVEGNEQFF.